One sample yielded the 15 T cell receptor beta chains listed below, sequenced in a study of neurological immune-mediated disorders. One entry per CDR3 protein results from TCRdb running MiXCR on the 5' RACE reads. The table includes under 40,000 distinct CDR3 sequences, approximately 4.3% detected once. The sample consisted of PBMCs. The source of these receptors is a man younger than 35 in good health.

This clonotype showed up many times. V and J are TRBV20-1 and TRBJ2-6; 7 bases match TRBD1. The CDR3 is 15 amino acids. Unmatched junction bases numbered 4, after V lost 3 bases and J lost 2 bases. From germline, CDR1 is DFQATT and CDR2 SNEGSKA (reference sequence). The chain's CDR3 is CSAREGGAGANVLTF. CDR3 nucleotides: TGCAGTGCTAGGGAAGGGGGCGCTGGGGCCAACGTCCTGACTTTC.

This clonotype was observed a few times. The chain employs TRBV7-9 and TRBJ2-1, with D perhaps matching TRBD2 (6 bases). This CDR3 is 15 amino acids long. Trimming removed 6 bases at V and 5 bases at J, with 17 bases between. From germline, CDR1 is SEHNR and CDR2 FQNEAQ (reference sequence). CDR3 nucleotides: TGTGCCAGCAGGCGGGAAGGGAGCTTCGACAATGAGCAGTTCTTC. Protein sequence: CASRREGSFDNEQFF.

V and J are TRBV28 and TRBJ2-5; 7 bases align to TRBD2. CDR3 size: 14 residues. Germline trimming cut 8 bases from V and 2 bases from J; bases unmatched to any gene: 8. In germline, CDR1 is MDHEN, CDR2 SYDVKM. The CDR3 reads CASEEGGRQETQYF. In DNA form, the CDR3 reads TGTGCCAGCGAAGAGGGAGGGAGGCAAGAGACCCAGTACTTC.

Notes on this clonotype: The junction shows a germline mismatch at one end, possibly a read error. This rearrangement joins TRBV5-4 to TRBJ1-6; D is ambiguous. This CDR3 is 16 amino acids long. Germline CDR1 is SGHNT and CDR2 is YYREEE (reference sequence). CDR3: CTSSQFAAYHNSPLHF. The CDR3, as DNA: TGTACCAGCAGCCAATTCGCCGCTTACCACAATTCACCCCTCCACTTT. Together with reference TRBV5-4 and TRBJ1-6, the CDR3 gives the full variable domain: ETGVTQSPTHLIKTRGQQVTLRCSSQSGHNTVSWYQQALGQGPQFIFQYYREEENGRGNFPPRFSGLQFPNYSSELNVNALELDDSALYLCTSSQFAAYHNSPLHFGNGTRLTVT.

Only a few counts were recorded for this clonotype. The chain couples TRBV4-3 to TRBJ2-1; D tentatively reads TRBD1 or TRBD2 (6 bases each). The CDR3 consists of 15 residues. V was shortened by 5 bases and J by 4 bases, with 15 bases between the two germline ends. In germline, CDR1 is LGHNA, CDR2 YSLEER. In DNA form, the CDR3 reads TGCGCCAGCAGCGAACAAGGGGGGCGATACAATGAGCAGTTCTTC. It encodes CASSEQGGRYNEQFF.

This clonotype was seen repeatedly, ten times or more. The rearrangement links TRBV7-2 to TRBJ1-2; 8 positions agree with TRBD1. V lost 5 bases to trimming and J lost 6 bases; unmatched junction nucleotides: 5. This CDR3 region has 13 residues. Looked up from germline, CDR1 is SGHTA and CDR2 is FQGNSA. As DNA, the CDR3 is TGTGCCAGCAGCCAGGGACAGGTGCATGGCTACACCTTC. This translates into CASSQGQVHGYTF.

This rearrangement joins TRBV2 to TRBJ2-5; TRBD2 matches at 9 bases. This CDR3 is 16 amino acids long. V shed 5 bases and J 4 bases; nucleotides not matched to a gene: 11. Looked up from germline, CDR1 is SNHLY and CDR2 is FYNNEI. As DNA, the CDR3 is TGTGCCAGCAGTTTGCCCATAGCGGGGGAGGGAGAGACCCAGTACTTC. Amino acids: CASSLPIAGEGETQYF.

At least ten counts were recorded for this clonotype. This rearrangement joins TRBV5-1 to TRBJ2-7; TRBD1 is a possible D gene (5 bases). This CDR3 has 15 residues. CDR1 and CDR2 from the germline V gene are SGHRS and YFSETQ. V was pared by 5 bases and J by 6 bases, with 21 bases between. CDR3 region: CASSPVPAQASEQYF. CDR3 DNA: TGCGCCAGCAGTCCCGTCCCCGCACAGGCCTCCGAGCAGTACTTC.

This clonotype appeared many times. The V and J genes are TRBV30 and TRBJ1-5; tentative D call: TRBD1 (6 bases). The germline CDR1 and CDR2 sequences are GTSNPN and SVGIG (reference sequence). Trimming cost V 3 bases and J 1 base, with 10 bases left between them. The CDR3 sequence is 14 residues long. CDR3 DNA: TGTGCCTGGAGCCCAGGGGCAAGCAATCAGCCCCAGCATTTT. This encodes CAWSPGASNQPQHF.

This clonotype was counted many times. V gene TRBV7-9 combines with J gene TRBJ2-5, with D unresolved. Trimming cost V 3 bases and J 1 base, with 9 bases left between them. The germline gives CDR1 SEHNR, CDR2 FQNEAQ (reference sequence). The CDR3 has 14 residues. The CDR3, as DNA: TGTGCCAGCAGCTTTCGGGCAGGCCAAGAGACCCAGTACTTC. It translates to CASSFRAGQETQYF.

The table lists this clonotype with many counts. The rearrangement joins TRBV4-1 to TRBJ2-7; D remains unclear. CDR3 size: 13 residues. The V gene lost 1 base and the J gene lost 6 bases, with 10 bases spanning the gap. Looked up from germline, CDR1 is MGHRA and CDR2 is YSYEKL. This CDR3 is CASSQVRLSEQYF. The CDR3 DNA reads TGCGCCAGCAGCCAAGTGAGATTAAGCGAGCAGTACTTC.

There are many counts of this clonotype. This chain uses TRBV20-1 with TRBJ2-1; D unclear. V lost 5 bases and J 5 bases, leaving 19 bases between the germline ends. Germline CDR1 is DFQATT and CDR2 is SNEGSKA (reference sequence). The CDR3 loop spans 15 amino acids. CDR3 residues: CSAGQVQTDNNEQFF. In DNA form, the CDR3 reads TGCAGTGCTGGGCAAGTCCAAACCGATAACAATGAGCAGTTCTTC.

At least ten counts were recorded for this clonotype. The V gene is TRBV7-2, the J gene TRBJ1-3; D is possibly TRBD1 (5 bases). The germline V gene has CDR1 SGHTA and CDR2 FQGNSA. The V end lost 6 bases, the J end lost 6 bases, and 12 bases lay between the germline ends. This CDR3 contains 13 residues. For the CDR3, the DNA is TGTGCCAGCAGTCAGGGACCGAAAAACACCATATATTTT. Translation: CASSQGPKNTIYF.

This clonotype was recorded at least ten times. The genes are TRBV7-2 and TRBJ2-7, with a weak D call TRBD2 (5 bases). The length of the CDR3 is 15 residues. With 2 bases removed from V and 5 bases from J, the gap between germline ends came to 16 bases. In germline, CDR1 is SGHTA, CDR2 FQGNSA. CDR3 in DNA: TGTGCCAGCAGCTTAACGTACGGGATACCGGACGAGCAGTACTTC. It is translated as CASSLTYGIPDEQYF. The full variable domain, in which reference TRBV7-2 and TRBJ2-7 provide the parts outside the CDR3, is GAGVSQSPSNKVTEKGKDVELRCDPISGHTALYWYRQSLGQGLEFLIYFQGNSAPDKSGLPSDRFSAERTGGSVSTLTIQRTQQEDSAVYLCASSLTYGIPDEQYFGPGTRLTVT.

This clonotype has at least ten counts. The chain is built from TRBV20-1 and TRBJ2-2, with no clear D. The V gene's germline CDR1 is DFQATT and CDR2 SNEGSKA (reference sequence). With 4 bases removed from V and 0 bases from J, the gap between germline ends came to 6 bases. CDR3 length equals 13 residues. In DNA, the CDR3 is TGCAGTGCTACAAAGACGAACACCGGGGAGCTGTTTTTT. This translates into CSATKTNTGELFF.